This T cell receptor (beta chain) was identified during a study of blood T cell repertoires in COVID-19. Assay used: immunoSEQ multiplex PCR; TCRdb lists only in-frame clones, some missing. The table lists a few hundred thousand clones, nearly 90% of them singletons. V shed 4 bases, J shed 3 bases, and the junction held 6 bases outside the gene matches. This CDR3 has 16 residues. The germline V gene has CDR1 LGHDT and CDR2 YNNKEL (reference sequence). All enrollees were about 18 to 100 years old and from approximately 24 US areas. The sequencing sample was made of PBMCs or T cells enriched from blood (not recorded which). This receptor was obtained from a woman in her late teens or twenties with acute COVID-19. V and J are TRBV3-1 (or the pseudogene TRBV3-2) and TRBJ2-7; 13 positions match TRBD2. The CDR3 DNA reads TGTGCCAGCAGCCCCACTAGCGGGGGGGGTCTCTACGAGCAGTACTTC. It translates to CASSPTSGGGLYEQYF.